These 11 T cell receptor beta chains came from one sample sequenced in a study of T cells in Graves' hyperthyroidism and ophthalmopathy. Amplification of TCR beta CDR3 regions was performed using RNA transcripts as template. Primed by the HTBI set, a first-round RT-PCR was run on the TCR CDR3. MiXCR, run by TCRdb on the multiplex PCR reads, gives a single entry per CDR3 protein. The sample includes 400,000 to 600,000 distinct CDR3 sequences, roughly 16% of them seen just once. The source material was blood. The receptor set was obtained from a young woman with Graves' ophthalmopathy.

This chain uses TRBV10-3 with TRBJ1-1; D unclear. Germline V gene sequence: CDR1 ENHRY, CDR2 SYGVKD. CDR3 length: 14 amino acids. Trimming removed 6 bases from V and 3 bases from J, with 14 bases in between. Here the CDR3 reads CAIRWTLLHTEAFF. CDR3 coding DNA: TGTGCCATCAGATGGACGCTGCTGCACACTGAAGCTTTCTTT.

This clonotype occurred many times. The chain combines TRBV7-9 with TRBJ1-2; 7 positions match TRBD1. V trimming: 1 base; J trimming: 5 bases; junction bases outside the gene matches: 7. Germline loops: CDR1 SEHNR, CDR2 FQNEAQ (reference sequence). This CDR3 comprises 15 residues. In DNA form, the CDR3 reads TGTGCCAGCAGCTTAGAGGACAGGAGACATTATGGCTACACCTTC. Translating gives CASSLEDRRHYGYTF.

The V gene is TRBV4-3, the J gene TRBJ2-1; D ambiguous. This CDR3 spans 12 amino acids. Germline V gene lookup returns CDR1 LGHNA and CDR2 YSLEER. With 0 bases removed from V and 5 bases from J, the gap between germline ends came to 2 bases. In DNA, the CDR3 is TGCGCCAGCAGCCAAGATAACAATGAGCAGTTCTTC. Its translation: CASSQDNNEQFF.

The table lists this clonotype with many counts. The chain couples TRBV28 to TRBJ1-5; TRBD1 might be the D (5 bases). The CDR3 sequence is 14 residues long. Germline V CDR1 and CDR2: MDHEN, SYDVKM. Trimming took off 8 bases at V and 4 bases at J, with 15 bases between the two ends. CDR3 bases: TGTGCCAGCCACCCAACGACAGCAAATCAGCCCCAGCATTTT. Its translation: CASHPTTANQPQHF.

This clonotype was seen ten or more times. The V call is TRBV6-1, the J call TRBJ2-3, with D possibly matching TRBD1 (5 bases). The CDR3 length is 13 residues. Germline CDR1 is MNHNS and CDR2 is SASEGT. Trimming took off 5 bases at V and 3 bases at J, with 9 bases between the two ends. CDR3 sequence (DNA): TGTGCCAGCAGTTGGGGCGGAACAGATACGCAGTATTTT. Translation gives CASSWGGTDTQYF.

The V and J genes are TRBV20-1 and TRBJ2-7, with no clear D. V was shortened by 5 bases and J by 2 bases, with 13 bases between the two germline ends. The CDR3 is 13 residues long. Germline V gene sequence: CDR1 DFQATT, CDR2 SNEGSKA (reference sequence). The CDR3 region has the DNA TGCAGTGCTGCCCTCCCCCGGCCCTACGAGCAGTACTTC. Translated, it gives CSAALPRPYEQYF.

In this sample, this clonotype turned up many times. This CDR3 is CASSDRDLAYEQYF. CDR3 in DNA: TGCGCCAGCAGCGACCGGGACTTAGCCTACGAGCAGTACTTC. The chain combines TRBV5-1 with TRBJ2-7; D is perhaps TRBD2 (6 bases). CDR1 is SGHRS, CDR2 YFSETQ, per germline. The CDR3 extends over 14 amino acids. V dropped 4 bases and J dropped 2 bases, with 13 bases sitting between them.

CDR3 loop: CASSYYRDTGELFF. The CDR3 DNA reads as TGTGCCAGCAGCTACTACAGGGACACCGGGGAGCTGTTTTTT. The chain has TRBV7-8 and TRBJ2-2, with D tentatively TRBD1 (6 bases). CDR1 SGHVS and CDR2 FQNEAQ come from the germline V gene. This CDR3 spans 14 amino acids. Trimming cost V 4 bases and J 3 bases, with 9 bases left between them.

This clonotype was recorded at least ten times. The genes are TRBV5-6 and TRBJ2-3, with TRBD2 matching over 10 bases. V gave up 4 bases and J gave up 1 base; unmatched junction bases: 6. CDR1 and CDR2 from the germline V gene are SGHDT and YYEEEE. CDR3 length equals 16 residues. Here the CDR3 reads CASSRSSGSGTDTQYF. Written as DNA, the CDR3 is TGTGCCAGCAGCCGTTCTAGCGGGAGTGGCACAGATACGCAGTATTTT.

V is TRBV5-5 and J is TRBJ1-1; perhaps TRBD1 as D (5 bases). Germline V lookup: CDR1 SGHKS, CDR2 YYEKEE (reference sequence). V lost 0 bases to trimming and J lost 0 bases, with 12 bases between them. The CDR3 is 16 amino acids. The CDR3: CASSLAWGGMNTEAFF. The CDR3 coding sequence is TGTGCCAGCAGCTTGGCCTGGGGGGGTATGAACACTGAAGCTTTCTTT.

In its sample, this clonotype was seen once. This sequence joins TRBV6-1 and TRBJ1-2; D gene ambiguous. This CDR3 contains 13 residues. Germline loops: CDR1 MNHNS, CDR2 SASEGT. The ends were cut back, 2 bases at V and 4 bases at J, with 8 bases in the middle. The CDR3 DNA reads TGTGCCAGCAGTGAAACAGATCTCTATGGCTACACCTTC. Its protein is CASSETDLYGYTF.